Listed here are 32 T cell receptor beta chains from one sample, sequenced in a study of Ad26.COV2.S vaccination and SARS-CoV-2 variants. Using immunoSEQ multiplex PCR, the repertoire was profiled, and TCRdb retains in-frame clones only, with some absent. The data contain about half a million clones, about 89% of them singletons. Treatment denoted: some 19 received Ad26.COV2.S at low or high dose, single or two shots; a few received placebo; per-sample allocation not given. Specimen acquisition occurred on day 63 following the initial vaccine or placebo injection. Specimen: peripheral blood, collected in a trial of Ad26.COV2.S vaccine versus placebo. All receptors come from a person between 18 and 60 years old who received the Ad26.COV2.S COVID-19 vaccine or a placebo.

The rearrangement links TRBV29-1 to TRBJ1-3; TRBD1 matches 8 bases. The CDR3 loop spans 15 amino acids. Losses at the gene ends were 3 bases for V and 3 bases for J; bases not matched to a gene: 7. CDR1 is SQVTM and CDR2 is ANQGSEA in the germline V gene. CDR3 sequence reads: CSVEGAGGNGNTIYF. The CDR3, as DNA: TGCAGCGTTGAGGGGGCAGGGGGCAATGGAAACACCATATATTTT.

This chain joins TRBV11-2 and TRBJ2-7, with no clear D. V shed 1 base and J shed 3 bases, with 7 bases lying between them. The germline CDR1 and CDR2 sequences are SGHAT and FQNNGV. The CDR3 is 13 residues long. The CDR3 DNA follows: TGTGCCAGCAGCTTAGGGCAGTTCTACGAGCAGTACTTC. Translated, it gives CASSLGQFYEQYF.

The chain uses TRBV2 and TRBJ2-1; 8 positions match TRBD2. This CDR3 spans 18 amino acids. Trimming removed 5 bases from V and 5 bases from J; junction bases left unmatched: 17. Germline values: CDR1 SNHLY, CDR2 FYNNEI. The CDR3 sequence is CASSNSLGLREDDNEQFF. CDR3 bases: TGTGCCAGCAGTAATTCCTTGGGATTGCGGGAGGATGACAATGAGCAGTTCTTC.

Worth noting for this clone: Other nucleotide sequences from this sample produce the same CDR3. This rearrangement joins TRBV7-2 to TRBJ2-3; D not resolved. Trimming cost V 0 bases and J 2 bases, with 3 bases left between them. Germline assignment: CDR1 SGHTA and CDR2 FQGNSA. The CDR3 is made up of 13 amino acids. CDR3: CASSLALTDTQYF. The CDR3, as DNA: TGTGCCAGCAGCTTAGCCCTCACAGATACGCAGTATTTT.

The CDR3 DNA follows: TGTGCCAGCAGTAACACAGAGTATGGCTACACCTTC. Its translation: CASSNTEYGYTF. This rearrangement joins TRBV6-2 or TRBV6-3 to TRBJ1-2; D is uncertain. The CDR3 extends over 12 amino acids. In germline, CDR1 is MNHEY, CDR2 SVGEGT. The V and J ends lost 5 bases and 5 bases respectively, with 9 bases between them.

This clone appeared once. The rearrangement joins TRBV13 to TRBJ2-2, with TRBD1 as a possible D gene (5 bases). CDR3 length: 18 residues. Trimming pared 6 bases from V and 2 bases from J, leaving 22 bases between. Germline V gives CDR1 PRHDT, CDR2 FYEKMQ (reference sequence). CDR3 protein: CASSPFRWRQQNTGELFF. CDR3 in DNA: TGTGCCAGCAGTCCCTTTAGATGGCGACAGCAAAACACCGGGGAGCTGTTTTTT.

The chain links TRBV2 to TRBJ1-4; TRBD1 is a possible D gene (5 bases). V shed 6 bases and J shed 1 base, with 12 bases lying between them. CDR3 size: 15 residues. Germline CDR1 SNHLY, CDR2 FYNNEI. CDR3 residues: CASRLAGGTNEKLFF. CDR3 nucleotides: TGTGCCAGCAGGCTTGCCGGGGGAACTAATGAAAAACTGTTTTTT.

Concerning this clone itself: At the DNA level, this CDR3 is encoded by other sequences in the same sample as well. This chain links TRBV5-1 with TRBJ2-5, with D perhaps TRBD1 (7 bases). V lost 0 bases to trimming and J lost 4 bases, with 13 bases between them. Germline CDR1 SGHRS, CDR2 YFSETQ. The CDR3 length is 15 residues. CDR3 region: CASSLGQGGVETQYF. CDR3 DNA sequence: TGCGCCAGCAGCTTGGGGCAGGGGGGTGTAGAGACCCAGTACTTC.

The rearrangement joins TRBV5-5 to TRBJ2-1, with TRBD2 as a possible D gene (6 bases). Trimming cost V 4 bases and J 6 bases, with 11 bases left between them. Germline values: CDR1 SGHKS, CDR2 YYEKEE (reference sequence). The CDR3 extends over 13 amino acids. In nucleotides, the CDR3 is TGTGCCAGCAGCCTTACTAGCTCCAATGAGCAGTTCTTC. It yields the protein CASSLTSSNEQFF.

This chain links TRBV2 with TRBJ2-1, with TRBD1 matching 8 bases. The CDR3 is made up of 13 amino acids. Trimming removed 6 bases from V and 9 bases from J; junction bases left unmatched: 7. Per germline, CDR1 SNHLY and CDR2 FYNNEI. CDR3 region: CASRGDRGREQFF. DNA for the CDR3: TGTGCCAGCAGAGGAGACAGGGGCCGTGAGCAGTTCTTC. The variable domain in full, with the rest retrieved from reference TRBV2 and TRBJ2-1, is EPEVTQTPSHQVTQMGQEVILRCVPISNHLYFYWYRQILGQKVEFLVSFYNNEISEKSEIFDDQFSVERPDGSNFTLKIRSTKLEDSAMYFCASRGDRGREQFFGPGTRLTVL.

This chain's CDR3 is CASRSGTGYNEQFF. Written as DNA, the CDR3 is TGTGCCAGTAGAAGCGGGACTGGGTACAATGAGCAGTTCTTC. The chain couples TRBV19 to TRBJ2-1, with 7 bases that match TRBD2. The germline gives CDR1 LNHDA, CDR2 SQIVND (reference sequence). V dropped 6 bases and J dropped 4; count of bases not matched to a gene: 6. The CDR3 has 14 amino acids.

The CDR3 DNA is TGTGCCAGCAGCCGCCTCCGGGCGACAGCTGGGAACACTGAAGCTTTCTTT. Translating gives CASSRLRATAGNTEAFF. The rearrangement joins TRBV7-9 to TRBJ1-1; TRBD1 might be the D (5 bases). CDR1 is SEHNR and CDR2 is FQNEAQ in the germline V gene (reference sequence). The CDR3 runs to 17 residues. V lost 5 bases and J 1 base, leaving 20 bases between the germline ends.

This clone showed up many times. The chain recombines TRBV18 with TRBJ1-2; the match to TRBD1 covers 7 bases. The V segment lost 3 bases and the J segment 8 bases; nucleotides outside the gene matches: 12. Germline CDR1 KGHSH, CDR2 LQKENI. The CDR3 consists of 15 residues. The CDR3 DNA is TGTGCCAGCTCACCGCAGACCACAGGGGTTCGGGGCTACACCTTC. Its translation is CASSPQTTGVRGYTF.

On this clone: Other DNA sequences in this sample translate to the same CDR3. V and J are TRBV4-2 and TRBJ1-1, with no clear D. In germline, CDR1 is LGHNA, CDR2 YNFKEQ. Trimming stripped 3 bases from V and 2 bases from J, with 10 bases between. The CDR3 is 14 residues long. The CDR3 sequence: CASSQVGRNTEAFF. The CDR3 coding sequence is TGTGCCAGCAGCCAGGTAGGCAGAAACACTGAAGCTTTCTTT.

The chain employs TRBV5-4 and TRBJ2-3, with 7 bases aligning to TRBD2. V lost 1 base, J lost 2 bases, and 10 bases stayed unmatched. Germline V CDR1 and CDR2: SGHNT, YYREEE (reference sequence). The CDR3 totals 17 residues. This CDR3 reads CASSLTKLAKITDTQYF. The CDR3 nucleotides are TGTGCCAGCAGCTTGACAAAACTAGCGAAGATCACAGATACGCAGTATTTT.

The chain carries TRBV6-5 and TRBJ1-1; unclear D gene. V was trimmed by 3 bases and J by 1 base, leaving 6 bases between them. The CDR3 sequence is 13 residues long. Germline CDR1 is MNHEY and CDR2 is SVGAGI. CDR3 amino acids: CASSYTRNTEAFF. In DNA, the CDR3 is TGTGCCAGCAGTTATACAAGGAACACTGAAGCTTTCTTT.

The chain uses TRBV6-5 and TRBJ2-1; 10 nucleotides align to TRBD2. Trimming cost V 2 bases and J 4 bases; bases outside gene matches: 5. CDR3 length equals 16 residues. Germline V lookup: CDR1 MNHEY, CDR2 SVGAGI. CDR3 coding DNA: TGTGCCAGCAGTTACACCCCAGCGGGGGGGTACAATGAGCAGTTCTTC. This sequence encodes CASSYTPAGGYNEQFF.

This clone occurred once. J is TRBJ2-2 and V is TRBV5-1; 9 bases are a match to TRBD1. The germline gives CDR1 SGHRS, CDR2 YFSETQ. V trimming: 4 bases; J trimming: 6 bases; junction bases outside the gene matches: 4. This CDR3 contains 14 residues. The CDR3 protein is CASSAGQGAGELFF. The CDR3 coding sequence is TGCGCCAGCAGCGCGGGACAGGGCGCCGGGGAGCTGTTTTTT.

The CDR3 nucleotides read TGTGCCAGCAGCTTACGAGCGTCGGATACGCAGTATTTT. Protein sequence: CASSLRASDTQYF. V gene TRBV7-8 combines with J gene TRBJ2-3; D is unresolved. Germline values: CDR1 SGHVS, CDR2 FQNEAQ. There are 13 residues in the CDR3. V was trimmed by 2 bases and J by 6 bases, leaving 9 bases between them.

V is TRBV9 and J is TRBJ2-5; D tentatively fits TRBD1 or TRBD2 (6 bases each). The germline V gene encodes CDR1 SGDLS and CDR2 YYNGEE. Trimming shortened V by 3 bases and J by 2 bases, and 14 bases separated the two germline ends. CDR3 length equals 15 residues. CDR3 in DNA: TGTGCCAGCAGCGCTCCCAGAGGGGGGCAAGAGACCCAGTACTTC. Translating gives CASSAPRGGQETQYF.

This clone was seen more than once but under ten times. The J gene is TRBJ1-5, the V gene TRBV13, with D unresolved. Between the trimmed V and J ends, which lost 2 bases and 2 bases, there was a span of 4 bases. CDR1 is PRHDT and CDR2 is FYEKMQ in the germline V gene (reference sequence). This CDR3 has 13 amino acids. The CDR3 here is CASSLRGNQPQHF. The CDR3 nucleotides read TGTGCCAGCAGCTTAAGGGGCAATCAGCCCCAGCATTTT.

This clone came up once. V is TRBV5-1 and J is TRBJ1-1; the D is unclear. CDR3 length equals 14 residues. The germline gives CDR1 SGHRS, CDR2 YFSETQ. The V end was cut by 0 bases, the J end by 1 base, with 7 bases between. CDR3 protein: CASSLGWENTEAFF. Written as DNA, the CDR3 is TGCGCCAGCAGCTTGGGGTGGGAGAACACTGAAGCTTTCTTT.

This clone was recorded once. Here the CDR3 reads CASSSQGAVNNEQFF. DNA of the CDR3: TGTGCCAGCAGCTCCCAGGGGGCGGTCAACAATGAGCAGTTCTTC. The chain employs TRBV7-6 and TRBJ2-1; 8 bases line up with TRBD1. Germline-derived CDR1 and CDR2 are SGHVS and FNYEAQ. This CDR3 is 15 amino acids long. With 4 bases clipped from V and 5 bases from J, the junction kept 7 bases outside the gene matches.

The rearrangement joins TRBV12-3 or TRBV12-4 to TRBJ2-3, with D unresolved. There are 13 residues in the CDR3. The germline V and J ends were trimmed by 3 bases and 1 base, with 5 bases remaining between them. In DNA, the CDR3 is TGTGCCAGCAGTTTTATGCGCACAGATACGCAGTATTTT. It is translated as CASSFMRTDTQYF.

The chain links TRBV5-1 to TRBJ1-2, with 9 bases matching TRBD1. After removal of 3 bases from V and 4 bases from J, the junction contained 7 bases not matched to a gene. The germline V gene encodes CDR1 SGHRS and CDR2 YFSETQ. This CDR3 has 15 amino acids. The CDR3 coding sequence is TGCGCCAGCAGCTCTGCGGGACAGGGTGGCTATGGCTACACCTTC. Translation gives CASSSAGQGGYGYTF. Together with reference TRBV5-1 and TRBJ1-2, the CDR3 gives the full variable domain: KAGVTQTPRYLIKTRGQQVTLSCSPISGHRSVSWYQQTPGQGLQFLFEYFSETQRNKGNFPGRFSGRQFSNSRSEMNVSTLELGDSALYLCASSSAGQGGYGYTFGSGTRLTVV.

The CDR3 region has the DNA TGTGCCAGTAGTATGGGTGGAAACCAGCCCCAGCATTTT. This sequence encodes CASSMGGNQPQHF. The J gene is TRBJ1-5, the V gene TRBV19; D is unclear. V shed 3 bases and J shed 7 bases, with 10 bases lying between them. The V gene's germline CDR1 is LNHDA and CDR2 SQIVND (reference sequence). CDR3 length equals 13 residues.

This clone was seen a single time. This rearrangement joins TRBV2 to TRBJ2-1; D unresolved. Germline CDR1 SNHLY, CDR2 FYNNEI. Trimming took off 4 bases at V and 5 bases at J, with 18 bases between the two ends. This CDR3 has 16 amino acids. CDR3 DNA sequence: TGTGCCAGCAGTGTCCTCTATACCGTACCACACAATGAGCAGTTCTTC. It encodes CASSVLYTVPHNEQFF.

CDR3 coding DNA: TGTGCCAGCAGTCCCCACAAGAACACTGAAGCTTTCTTT. Translating gives CASSPHKNTEAFF. The V call is TRBV27, the J call TRBJ1-1; D remains ambiguous. V was cut by 5 bases and J by 1 base, with 8 bases left in between. CDR3 length: 13 amino acids. The germline V gene encodes CDR1 MNHEY and CDR2 SMNVEV (reference sequence).

V is TRBV30 and J is TRBJ2-2; 8 nucleotides match TRBD2. The trim removed 3 bases at V and 8 bases at J, leaving 8 bases unmatched. Germline CDR1 reads GTSNPN; CDR2 reads SVGIG (reference sequence). This CDR3 region has 14 residues. This chain's CDR3 is CAWRVAGGTGELFF. The CDR3 DNA sequence: TGTGCCTGGAGGGTGGCGGGGGGTACTGGGGAGCTGTTTTTT. Combining the CDR3 with reference TRBV30 and TRBJ2-2 gives the whole variable domain SQTIHQWPATLVQPVGSPLSLECTVEGTSNPNLYWYRQAAGRGLQLLFYSVGIGQISSEVPQNLSASRPQDRQFILSSKKLLLSDSGFYLCAWRVAGGTGELFFGEGSRLTVL.

The J gene is TRBJ1-4, the V gene TRBV4-2; the D gene is possibly TRBD1 (6 bases). Germline V CDR1 and CDR2: LGHNA, YNFKEQ. The CDR3 extends over 16 amino acids. V shed 0 bases and J shed 2 bases, with 10 bases lying between them. The CDR3 loop is CASSQDRGGTNEKLFF. DNA of the CDR3: TGTGCCAGCAGCCAAGATAGGGGGGGGACTAATGAAAAACTGTTTTTT.

The V gene is TRBV30, the J gene TRBJ1-2; D uncertain. Germline assignment: CDR1 GTSNPN and CDR2 SVGIG (reference sequence). This CDR3 spans 14 amino acids. With 0 bases removed from V and 3 bases from J, the gap between germline ends came to 11 bases. The CDR3: CAWSVRAGHYGYTF. The CDR3, as DNA: TGTGCCTGGAGTGTACGGGCAGGCCACTATGGCTACACCTTC.

The gene calls are TRBV7-9 and TRBJ2-3; D tentatively fits TRBD1 or TRBD2 (6 bases each). V lost 3 bases and J 2 bases, leaving 12 bases between the germline ends. The CDR3 has 15 amino acids. Germline CDR1 reads SEHNR; CDR2 reads FQNEAQ (reference sequence). The CDR3: CASSFGGPYTDTQYF. The CDR3 DNA sequence: TGTGCCAGCAGCTTCGGGGGCCCTTACACAGATACGCAGTATTTT. Together with reference TRBV7-9 and TRBJ2-3, the CDR3 gives the full variable domain: DTGVSQNPRHKITKRGQNVTFRCDPISEHNRLYWYRQTLGQGPEFLTYFQNEAQLEKSRLLSDRFSAERPKGSFSTLEIQRTEQGDSAMYLCASSFGGPYTDTQYFGPGTRLTVL.